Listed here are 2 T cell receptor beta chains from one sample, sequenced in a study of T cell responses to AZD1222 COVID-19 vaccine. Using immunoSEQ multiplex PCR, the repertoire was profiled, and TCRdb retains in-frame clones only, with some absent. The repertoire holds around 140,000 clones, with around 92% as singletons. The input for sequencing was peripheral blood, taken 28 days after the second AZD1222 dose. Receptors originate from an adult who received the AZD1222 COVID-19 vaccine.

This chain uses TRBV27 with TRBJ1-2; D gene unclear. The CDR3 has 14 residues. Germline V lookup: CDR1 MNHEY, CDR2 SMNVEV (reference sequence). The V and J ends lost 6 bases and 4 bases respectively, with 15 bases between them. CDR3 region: CASSPVTLGYGYTF. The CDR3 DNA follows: TGTGCCAGCAGCCCTGTTACTCTGGGCTATGGCTACACCTTC.

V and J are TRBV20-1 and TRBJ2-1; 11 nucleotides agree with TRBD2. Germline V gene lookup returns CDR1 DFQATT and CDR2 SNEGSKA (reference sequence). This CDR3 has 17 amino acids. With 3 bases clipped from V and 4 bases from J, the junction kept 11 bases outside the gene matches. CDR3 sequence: CSASKPRLAGGYNEQFF. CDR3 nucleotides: TGCAGTGCTAGTAAACCGCGCCTAGCGGGAGGTTACAATGAGCAGTTCTTC.